Given below is one T cell receptor (beta chain) in context. Its cognate antigen has yet to be identified. No per-base quality is available; no much larger clone lies one base away. Genomic DNA was extracted from sorted cells for sequencing of the TCRbeta CDR3 region. The immunoSEQ Assay was used to sequence the TCRbeta CDR3 regions. Here the immuneACCESS table is served through TCRdb, limited to in-frame sequences with V and J called. Missing clones are a known gap in these copies; in checked studies unresolved V genes cover under half, and the rest lacks a known reason. Present in this sample are tens of thousands of clones, roughly four fifths of which were seen just once. Around 1.5% of the sample lies in the top ten. This record belongs to a study of OX40 agonist ivuxolimab in advanced cancers. Regarding the research as a whole: Ivuxolimab was a fully human IgG2 agonistic monoclonal antibody targeting the costimulatory receptor OX40 (CD134). Intravenous ivuxolimab was administered to patients every 2 weeks at six dose levels: 0.01, 0.1, 0.3, 1.5, 3 and 10 mg/kg. Among the 52 dose-escalation patients, approximately 20 had hepatocellular carcinoma, roughly 15 melanoma, 9 renal cell carcinoma and 9 head and neck cancer. A male proportion of roughly 80% and a mean age of 60 years, ranging from roughly 23 to 85, were recorded for the dose-escalation cohort. Patients were allowed to have had prior anti-PD-1, anti-PD-L1 or anti-CTLA-4 therapy, and around 40% of the dose-escalation patients had previously received checkpoint inhibitors. Partial responses occurred in three dose-escalation patients: two with cutaneous melanoma and one with hepatocellular carcinoma. The point of sequencing TCRbeta in the periphery was to test whether ivuxolimab changed TCR sequence diversity and drove clonal T-cell expansion. The paper reports the monotherapy dose-escalation portion (N of about 54 patients) of the phase I ivuxolimab trial.

Patients with autoimmune disease history or receiving systemic immunosuppression were excluded from the trial. Peripheral blood for TCR sequencing was collected from all dose cohorts at baseline, on cycle 4 day 1, and on cycle 7 day 1. The samples were taken from a phase I, first-in-human, multicenter, open-label dose-escalation trial of ivuxolimab. Adults with locally advanced or metastatic melanoma, renal cell, hepatocellular, or head and neck squamous cell carcinoma were enrolled in the trial. CD4+ and CD8+ T cells were sorted separately from peripheral blood before TCR sequencing. The V and J ends are trimmed by 3 bases and 2 bases, leaving 10 bases between them. The CDR3, cysteine through phenylalanine, is 14 amino acids long. The retained sequence is limited to the CDR3, 42 bases, with the frame set at the first base. Via the germline V gene, CDR1 is MNHNS and CDR2 SASEGT. Summary of the overall study and its limitations: Low levels of normalized T-cell clonal expansion were also shown by some nonresponding patients. After ivuxolimab, CD8+ T cells had more expanded clones than CD4+ T cells on average. The antigen specificity of the peripheral T cells that underwent clonal expansion was not determined. In partial responders in the 0.1-3.0 mg/kg groups, normalized peripheral clonal expansion was found to be among the lowest, especially among CD8+ T cells. Clonal expansion of both CD4+ and CD8+ blood T cells was observed from baseline to week 6 at doses 0.1 to 3.0 mg/kg.

The clonotype was recovered from an adult with an advanced solid tumor such as melanoma, head and neck, liver or kidney cancer. The sample consisted of CD4+ or CD8+ T cells sorted from blood, taken in a trial of the OX40 agonist ivuxolimab. The chain links TRBV6-1 with TRBJ1-2, and perhaps TRBD1 as D gene, on 5 matching bases. The CDR3 in this case is CASSEGGGNYGYTF. DNA sequence: TGTGCCAGCAGTGAGGGGGGTGGAAACTATGGCTACACCTTC.